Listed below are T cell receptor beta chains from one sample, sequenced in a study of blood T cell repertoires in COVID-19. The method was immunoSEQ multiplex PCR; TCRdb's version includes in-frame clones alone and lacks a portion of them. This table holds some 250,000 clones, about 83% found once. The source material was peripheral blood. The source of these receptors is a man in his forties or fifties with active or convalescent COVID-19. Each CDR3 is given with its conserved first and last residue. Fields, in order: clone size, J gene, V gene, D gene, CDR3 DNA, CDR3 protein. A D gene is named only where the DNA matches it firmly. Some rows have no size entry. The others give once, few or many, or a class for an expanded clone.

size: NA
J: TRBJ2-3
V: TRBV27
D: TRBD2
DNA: TGTGCCAGCAGTCTTAGCGGGAGCACAGATACGCAGTATTTT
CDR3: CASSLSGSTDTQYF

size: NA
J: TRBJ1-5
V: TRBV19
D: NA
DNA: TGTGCCAGTAGTATCGGCAGCGGAGGCAATCAGCCCCAGCATTTT
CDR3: CASSIGSGGNQPQHF

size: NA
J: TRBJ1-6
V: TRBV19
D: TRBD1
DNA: TGTGCCAGTAACAGGGGTGAGGATAATTCACCCCTCCACTTT
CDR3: CASNRGEDNSPLHF

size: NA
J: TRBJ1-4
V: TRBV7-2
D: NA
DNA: TGTGCCAGCAGCTTAGATCGGGACTTGGAAGAAAAACTGTTTTTT
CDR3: CASSLDRDLEEKLFF

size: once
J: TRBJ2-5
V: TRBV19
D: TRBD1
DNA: TGTGCCAGTTCTTACAGGGGTCAAGAGACCCAGTACTTC
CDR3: CASSYRGQETQYF

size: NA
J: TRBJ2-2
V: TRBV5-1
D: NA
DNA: TGCGCCAGCAGCTTGTCGTGGGAGGCCGGGGAGCTGTTTTTT
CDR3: CASSLSWEAGELFF

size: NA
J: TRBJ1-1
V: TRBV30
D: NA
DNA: TGTGCCTCAGCAAGGGGGGGCACTGAAGCTTTCTTT
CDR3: CASARGGTEAFF

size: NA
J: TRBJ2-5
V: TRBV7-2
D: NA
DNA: TGTGCCAGCAGCCCCTCGCTACGTGCGTCAGGGGAGGGCGAGACCCAGTACTTC
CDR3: CASSPSLRASGEGETQYF

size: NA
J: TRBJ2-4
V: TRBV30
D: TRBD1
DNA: TGTGCCTGGAGTGTACGTTCTCGGGACAGAAACATTCAGTACTTC
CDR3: CAWSVRSRDRNIQYF

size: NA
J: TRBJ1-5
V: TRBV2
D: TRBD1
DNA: TGTGCCAGCAGGGGACAGTACATCAATCAGCCCCAGCATTTT
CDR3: CASRGQYINQPQHF

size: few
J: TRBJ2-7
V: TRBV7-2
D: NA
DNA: TGTGCCAGCAGCACGACTAGAGGGTACGAGCAGTACTTC
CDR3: CASSTTRGYEQYF

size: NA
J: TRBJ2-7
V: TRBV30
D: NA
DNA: TGTGCCTGGAGTGTAGACAGCCTCCTCTCCTACGAGCAGTACTTC
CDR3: CAWSVDSLLSYEQYF

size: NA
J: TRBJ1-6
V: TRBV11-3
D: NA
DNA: TGTGCCAGCAGCTTCCTCGGCCGGGTACCCGGTTCACCCCTCCACTTT
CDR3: CASSFLGRVPGSPLHF

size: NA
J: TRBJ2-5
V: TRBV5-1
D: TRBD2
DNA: TGCGCCAGCAGCCCCGGGGGGGCTCCCGAGACCCAGTACTTC
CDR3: CASSPGGAPETQYF

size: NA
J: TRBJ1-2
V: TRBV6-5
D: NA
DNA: TGTGCCAGCAGTTGGGCAGGGTCGAGCTATGGCTACACCTTC
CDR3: CASSWAGSSYGYTF

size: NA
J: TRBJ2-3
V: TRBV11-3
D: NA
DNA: TGTGCCAGCACCTCCCTCCTAGCGTCTCAAAACACAGATACGCAGTATTTT
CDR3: CASTSLLASQNTDTQYF

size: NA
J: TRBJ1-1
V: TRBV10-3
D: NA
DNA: TGTGCCATCAGCCCCAGGGGCTCTGAAGCTTTCTTT
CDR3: CAISPRGSEAFF

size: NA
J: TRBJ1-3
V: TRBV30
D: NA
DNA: TGTGCCTGGAGTGTACAGGGTTCTTTAGGAAACACCATATATTTT
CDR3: CAWSVQGSLGNTIYF

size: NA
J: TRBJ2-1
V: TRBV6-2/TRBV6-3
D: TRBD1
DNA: TGTGCCAGCAGCACAGGGACAGGTGTCTACAATGAGCAGTTCTTC
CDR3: CASSTGTGVYNEQFF

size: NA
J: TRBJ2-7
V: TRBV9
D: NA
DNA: TGTGCCAGCAGCTCCCGCCCAGACAGAGCCTACGAGCAGTACTTC
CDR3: CASSSRPDRAYEQYF